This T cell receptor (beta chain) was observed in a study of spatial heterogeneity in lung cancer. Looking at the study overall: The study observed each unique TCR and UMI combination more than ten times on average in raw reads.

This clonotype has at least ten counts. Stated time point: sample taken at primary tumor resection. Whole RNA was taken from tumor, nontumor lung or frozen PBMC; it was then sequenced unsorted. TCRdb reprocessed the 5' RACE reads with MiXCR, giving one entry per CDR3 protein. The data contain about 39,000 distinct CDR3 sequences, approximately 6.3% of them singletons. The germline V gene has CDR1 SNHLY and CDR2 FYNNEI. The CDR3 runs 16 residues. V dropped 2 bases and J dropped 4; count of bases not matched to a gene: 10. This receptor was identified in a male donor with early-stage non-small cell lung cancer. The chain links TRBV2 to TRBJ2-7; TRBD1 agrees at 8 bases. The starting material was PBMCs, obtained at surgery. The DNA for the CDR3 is TGTGCCAGCAGTGAATTTGGCGGGACAGGCACTTACGAGCAGTACTTC. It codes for CASSEFGGTGTYEQYF.